This T cell receptor (beta chain) stems from a study of cytomegalovirus exposure and HLA in healthy donors. Overall study context: Genotyping showed about 80% of 398 donors falling in the Caucasian-associated ancestry cluster. Study results and limitations: There were some V segments, including TRBV6-2 and TRBV6-3, excluded as indistinguishable. In terms of immune exposure information, only CMV serostatus was available.

Per the germline V gene, CDR1 is LNHDA and CDR2 is SQIVND (reference sequence). V was trimmed by 6 bases and J by 6 bases, leaving 15 bases between them. This CDR3 has 14 amino acids. The PCR used 60 Vbeta and 13 Jbeta primers. The repertoire was sequenced with immunoSEQ multiplex PCR; TCRdb's copy has only in-frame clones and lacks some. The table has approximately 98,000 clones, 74% seen once. As for this clone: Its matching antigen is unknown.

The clonotype originates from a male donor in good health and CMV-seronegative. The sample taken for sequencing was PBMCs. This chain links TRBV19 with TRBJ1-5, with a weak D call TRBD1 (5 bases). CDR3 sequence reads: CASRLGGDAQPQHF. CDR3 nucleotide sequence: TGTGCCAGTAGGCTCGGAGGGGACGCTCAGCCCCAGCATTTT.